This record concerns one T cell receptor beta chain sequence. This clonotype was picked up a small number of times. What antigen it recognizes has not been identified. There are no base qualities to consult, and no much larger clone falls within one base. Libraries were made using multiplex PCR. Sequencing was carried out with an Illumina HiSeq 4000. CDR3 regions were amplified by Arm-PCR with iRepertoire HTBI primers to construct TCR beta libraries. PCR products were gel purified before sequencing. Turning to the authors' computational methods: Gene usage analysis of CDR3 amino acid clonotypes used the 62 TRBV and 14 to 15 TRBJ segments found across samples. Filtered high-quality paired reads were merged into contigs using COPE and FqMerger. BLAST was used to align contigs to IMGT TRBV, TRBD and TRBJ reference genes, and CDR3 was defined according to IMGT. Highly expanded clones were defined as clonotypes with a frequency above 0.1%. Shannon entropy served as the measure of repertoire diversity, while the Gini coefficient captured V-J evenness. A clonotype found in more than one individual was treated as public. TCRdb cleaned the public reads at Q25 with fastp, built clones with MiXCR and kept in-frame beta chains. Identical CDR3 proteins give one entry, which carries the most common genes and DNA. The V and J calls were determined by TCRdb, not by the authors. This sample gives a few hundred thousand distinct CDR3 sequences in total; about 17% of them show up just once. The ten largest clones add up to 22% of the sample.

The data originate from a study of regulatory T cells in long-lasting Graves disease (dated by TCRdb to about 2021). About the full investigation: Newly diagnosed Graves' disease patients had taken antithyroid drugs for less than 3 months. A total of 33 samples underwent TCR sequencing, from 13 patients with persistent Graves' disease and 20 or so patients with newly diagnosed Graves' disease. The study was conducted in China and was registered as a clinical trial. Persistent Graves' disease patients were compared with newly diagnosed Graves' disease patients by peripheral blood TCR sequencing and RNA sequencing. Results and caveats for the whole study, not just this receptor: As a limitation, the authors acknowledged that the small sample size may reduce accuracy. Sequencing and analysis were limited to the TCR beta chain. Only peripheral blood was studied, because thyroid tissue, the primary lesion, was inaccessible. Persistent patients shared more public clonotypes among themselves (2,741) than newly diagnosed patients did (approximately 970). Compared with newly diagnosed patients, patients with persistent Graves' disease had lower TCR Shannon entropy and fewer highly expanded clones, which suggests clonal expansion.

What the time point label conveys for this sample: newly diagnosed GD, antithyroid drugs for less than 3 months. RNA was extracted from PBMCs in TRIzol for both TCR sequencing and RNA sequencing. The diagnosis of Graves' disease was made according to American Thyroid Association guidelines. Patients were recruited from an endocrinology department in Xi'an, China. Each patient gave approximately 10 milliliters of peripheral blood, collected in an EDTA anticoagulant tube. Ficoll Paque Plus density gradient separation was used to isolate PBMCs, and no additional T cell sorting was done. An Agilent 2100 Bioanalyzer and agarose gel were used to assess RNA quality, and a NanoDrop 2000 was used to measure RNA concentration. The receptor comes from a female donor with Graves disease. Sequencing used peripheral blood mononuclear cells (PBMCs), obtained at new diagnosis, from a patient treated with antithyroid drugs.

The DNA sequence is TGCAGTGCCCGACCGCCCGAAGGGGATATTGGTGAAAAACTGTTTTTT. This is translated as CSARPPEGDIGEKLFF. The sequence is built from TRBV20-1 and TRBJ1-4; the D gene is possibly TRBD1, with 5 bases matching. V is reduced by 6 bases and J by 7 bases, leaving a spacing of 24 bases between them. The CDR3, from cysteine to phenylalanine, totals 16 residues. Only CDR3 DNA is held: 48 bases, read in frame from base 1. The germline V gene (reference sequence) sets CDR1 to DFQATT and CDR2 to SNEGSKA.